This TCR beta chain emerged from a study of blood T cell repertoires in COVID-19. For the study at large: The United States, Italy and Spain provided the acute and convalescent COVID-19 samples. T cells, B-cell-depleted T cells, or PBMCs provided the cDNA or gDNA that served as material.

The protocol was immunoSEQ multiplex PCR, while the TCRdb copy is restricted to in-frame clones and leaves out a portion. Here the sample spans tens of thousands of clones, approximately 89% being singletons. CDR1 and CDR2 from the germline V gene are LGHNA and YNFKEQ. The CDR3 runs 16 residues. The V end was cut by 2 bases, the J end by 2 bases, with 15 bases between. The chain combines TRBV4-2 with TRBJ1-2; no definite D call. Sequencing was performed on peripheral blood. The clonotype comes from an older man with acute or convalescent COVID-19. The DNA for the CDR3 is TGTGCCAGCAGCCAACCCCTCGACACCCTAAACTATGGCTACACCTTC. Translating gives CASSQPLDTLNYGYTF.